This entry concerns a single T cell receptor beta chain. The target antigen is unknown. The data belong to a study of T cells in Graves' hyperthyroidism and ophthalmopathy. Findings and limits, study-wide: Model predictions of ophthalmopathy came a median approximately 6 months before onset. Among clonotypes expanded in thyroid above 0.001, most were also found in blood.

Regions amplified from RNA transcripts were the TCR beta CDR3 regions. The TCR CDR3 first-round RT-PCR relied on the HTBI primer set. One entry per CDR3 protein, called by TCRdb with MiXCR from the multiplex PCR reads. Among 380,000 or so distinct CDR3 sequences listed, approximately 12% were seen once. CDR1 is SGHVS and CDR2 is FQNEAQ in the germline V gene. Trimming stripped 5 bases from V and 2 bases from J, with 11 bases between. The CDR3 totals 14 residues. The sequencing input was blood. The chain links TRBV7-8 to TRBJ2-3, with unresolved D. This clonotype originated in a man aged 25 to 40 with Graves' hyperthyroidism that later progressed to Graves' ophthalmopathy. Here the CDR3 DNA reads TGTGCCAGCAGCCTGGGCCTATTCACAGATACGCAGTATTTT. Its translation: CASSLGLFTDTQYF.